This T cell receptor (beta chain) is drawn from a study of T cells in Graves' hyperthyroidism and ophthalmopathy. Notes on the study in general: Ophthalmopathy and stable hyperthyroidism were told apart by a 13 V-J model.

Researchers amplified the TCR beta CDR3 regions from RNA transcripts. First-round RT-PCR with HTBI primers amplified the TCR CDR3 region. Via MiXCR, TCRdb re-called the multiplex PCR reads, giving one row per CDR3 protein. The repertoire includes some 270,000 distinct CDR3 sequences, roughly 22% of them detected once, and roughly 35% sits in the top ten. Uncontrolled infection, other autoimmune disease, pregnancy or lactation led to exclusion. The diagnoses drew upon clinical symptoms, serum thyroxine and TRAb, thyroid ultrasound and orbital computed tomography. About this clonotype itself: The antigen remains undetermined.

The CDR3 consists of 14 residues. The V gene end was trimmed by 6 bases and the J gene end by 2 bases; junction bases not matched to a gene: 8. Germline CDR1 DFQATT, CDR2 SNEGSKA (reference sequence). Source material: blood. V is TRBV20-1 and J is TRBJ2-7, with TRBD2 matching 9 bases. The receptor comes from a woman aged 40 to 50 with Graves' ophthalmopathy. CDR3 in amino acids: CSAKLAGSTYEQYF. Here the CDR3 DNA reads TGCAGTGCAAAACTAGCGGGCTCCACCTACGAGCAGTACTTC.